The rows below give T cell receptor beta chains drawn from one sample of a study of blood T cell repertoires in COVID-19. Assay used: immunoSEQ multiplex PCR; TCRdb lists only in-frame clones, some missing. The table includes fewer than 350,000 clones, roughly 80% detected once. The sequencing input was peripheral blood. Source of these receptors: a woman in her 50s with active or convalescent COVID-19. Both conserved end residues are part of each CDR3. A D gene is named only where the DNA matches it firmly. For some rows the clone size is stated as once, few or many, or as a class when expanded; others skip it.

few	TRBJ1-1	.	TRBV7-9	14	TGTGCCAGCAGACCGGGACAACAGAACACTGAAGCTTTCTTT	CASRPGQQNTEAFF
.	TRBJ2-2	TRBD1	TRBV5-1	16	TGCGCCAGCAGCCCCCAGGGGGCTCCATACACCGGGGAGCTGTTTTTT	CASSPQGAPYTGELFF
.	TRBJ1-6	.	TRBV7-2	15	TGTGCCAGCAGCTTAAGACAGGCCGGGAATTCACCCCTCCACTTT	CASSLRQAGNSPLHF
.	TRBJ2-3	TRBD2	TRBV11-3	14	TGTGCCAGCAGCTTAGGGACGGGAGGGAATACGCAGTATTTT	CASSLGTGGNTQYF
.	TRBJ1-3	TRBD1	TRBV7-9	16	TGTGCCAGCAGCCCGGGACAGGGGATAGGTGGAAACACCATATATTTT	CASSPGQGIGGNTIYF
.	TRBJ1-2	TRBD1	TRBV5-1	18	TGCGCCAGCAGCTTGGCCAGAGGGGGCGGGGTGTGGTCCTATGGCTACACCTTC	CASSLARGGGVWSYGYTF
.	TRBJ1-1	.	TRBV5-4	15	TGTGCCAGCAGCCCTCGGAGCGGGGTGAACACTGAAGCTTTCTTT	CASSPRSGVNTEAFF
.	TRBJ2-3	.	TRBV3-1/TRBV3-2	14	TGTGCCAGCAGCCAAAGGGGGACCACAGATACGCAGTATTTT	CASSQRGTTDTQYF
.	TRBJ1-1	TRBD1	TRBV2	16	TGTGCCAGCAGTGTGGGCAGGGGGCTTGGGAACACTGAAGCTTTCTTT	CASSVGRGLGNTEAFF
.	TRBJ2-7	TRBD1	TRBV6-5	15	TGTGCCAGCAGTTATGGACAGGGGGCGTCCAACGAGCAGTACTTC	CASSYGQGASNEQYF
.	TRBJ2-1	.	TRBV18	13	TGTGCCAGCTCACCCGGCGGGGTTAATGAGCAGTTCTTC	CASSPGGVNEQFF
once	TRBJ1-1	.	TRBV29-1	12	TGCAGCGTCGCACAGGCGAACACTGAAGCTTTCTTT	CSVAQANTEAFF
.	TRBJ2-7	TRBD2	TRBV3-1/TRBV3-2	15	TGTGCCAGCAGCCACTCTAGCGGGAGGGCCTACGAGCAGTACTTC	CASSHSSGRAYEQYF
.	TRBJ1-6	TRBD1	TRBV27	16	TGTGCCAGCAGTAATACAGGGGGCGCGGGAAATTCACCCCTCCACTTT	CASSNTGGAGNSPLHF
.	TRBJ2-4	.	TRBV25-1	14	TGTGCCAGCAGTGGAACAGGGGCCAAAAACATTCAGTACTTC	CASSGTGAKNIQYF
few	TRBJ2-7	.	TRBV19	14	TGTGCCAGTTCCCTGGGGCAGAGCACCTACGAGCAGTACTTC	CASSLGQSTYEQYF
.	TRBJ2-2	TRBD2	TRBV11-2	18	TGTGCCAGCAGCTCGACGGGACTAGCGGGAATTAAGGCCGGGGAGCTGTTTTTT	CASSSTGLAGIKAGELFF
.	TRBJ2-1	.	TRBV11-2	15	TGTGCCAGCAGCTTAGAGGTCAGCTCCTACAATGAGCAGTTCTTC	CASSLEVSSYNEQFF
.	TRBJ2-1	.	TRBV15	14	TGTGCCACCAGCAGAGGACAGTCGGGCAATGAGCAGTTCTTC	CATSRGQSGNEQFF
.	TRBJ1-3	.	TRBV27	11	TGTGCCAGCAGCTCCGGAAACACCATATATTTT	CASSSGNTIYF
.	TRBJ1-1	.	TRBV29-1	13	TGCAGCGTTGGGGGCGGAATGAACACTGAAGCTTTCTTT	CSVGGGMNTEAFF
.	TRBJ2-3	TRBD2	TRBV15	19	TGTGCCACCAGCACCATAAGACCCCCGGCGGGAGGGCTTTCAGATACGCAGTATTTT	CATSTIRPPAGGLSDTQYF
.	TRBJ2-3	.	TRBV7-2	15	TGTGCCAGCAGCAATCAACTAAGCAGCACAGATACGCAGTATTTT	CASSNQLSSTDTQYF
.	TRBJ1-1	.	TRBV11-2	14	TGTGCCAGCAGCTTATTGGCAGGGAACACTGAAGCTTTCTTT	CASSLLAGNTEAFF
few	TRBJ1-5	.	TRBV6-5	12	TGTGCCAGCGGCAGGGGTGATCAGCCCCAGCATTTT	CASGRGDQPQHF
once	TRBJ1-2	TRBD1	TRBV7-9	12	TGTGCCTCGGGACAGGGAATGGGAGGCTACACCTTC	CASGQGMGGYTF
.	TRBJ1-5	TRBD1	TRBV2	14	TGTGCCAGCATGAGAAGACAGGGGGATCAGCCCCAGCATTTT	CASMRRQGDQPQHF
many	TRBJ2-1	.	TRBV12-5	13	TGTGCTAGTGGTTTGTTTGAGGCGAGTGAGCAGTTCTTC	CASGLFEASEQFF
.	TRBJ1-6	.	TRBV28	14	TGTGCCAGCTTCTCGCTAGGGGGAAATTCACCCCTCCACTTT	CASFSLGGNSPLHF
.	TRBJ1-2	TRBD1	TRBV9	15	TGTGCCAGCAGCCCAGGGACAGGGTCATTCTATGGCTACACCTTC	CASSPGTGSFYGYTF
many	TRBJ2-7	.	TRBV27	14	TGTGCCAGCAGTTGGGGAGTGGGCACCTACGAGCAGTACTTC	CASSWGVGTYEQYF
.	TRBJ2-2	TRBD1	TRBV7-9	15	TGTGCCAGCAGCGTCAGGACAGGGTACACCGGGGAGCTGTTTTTT	CASSVRTGYTGELFF
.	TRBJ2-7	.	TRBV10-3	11	TGTGCCATCAGTGACGGGTGGGAGCAGTACTTC	CAISDGWEQYF
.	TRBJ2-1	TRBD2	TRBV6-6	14	TGTGCCACCGCTAGACTAGCGCCGTACAATGAGCAGTTCTTC	CATARLAPYNEQFF
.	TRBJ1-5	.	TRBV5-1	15	TGCGCCAGCAGCTTAGTCCCTGGAGGCAATCAGCCCCAGCATTTT	CASSLVPGGNQPQHF
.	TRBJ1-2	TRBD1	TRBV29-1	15	TGCAGCGTTGAAGATCGACAGGGAAGTGGTAGGGGCTACACCTTC	CSVEDRQGSGRGYTF
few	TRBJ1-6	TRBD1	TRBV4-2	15	TGTGCCAGCAGCCGCGGGACAGGGGAAAATTCACCCCTCCACTTT	CASSRGTGENSPLHF